This TCR beta chain was identified during a study of T cell responses to AZD1222 COVID-19 vaccine. Study-wide points: A rise in Spike-specific TCR breadth and depth followed two AZD1222 doses. Females made up more of the donors, who were largely white British, and clonal diversity may have come out too low.

Concerning this clone itself: Its target is not known.

Second-dose intervals of approximately 4 or approximately 12 weeks were pooled. The assay was immunoSEQ multiplex PCR, and TCRdb's table has in-frame clones only and misses some. The sample holds about 69,000 clones, 70% to 90% seen once. Germline-derived CDR1 and CDR2 are SNHLY and FYNNEI. J was trimmed by 7 bases and V by 5 bases; bases with no gene match: 7. The CDR3 is 14 amino acids. This TCR was recovered from an adult who received the AZD1222 COVID-19 vaccine. The J gene is TRBJ1-4, the V gene TRBV2, with 7 bases aligning to TRBD1. The sequencing here drew on peripheral blood, taken 28 days after the second AZD1222 dose. The CDR3, as DNA: TGTGCCAGCAGTATTGACAGGGCCGGTGAAAAACTGTTTTTT. Amino acid sequence: CASSIDRAGEKLFF.